This TCR beta chain came from a study of post-analysis software for immune sequencing data. Study-wide background: Courses of disease covered relapsing-remitting, secondary progressive and progressive-relapsing multiple sclerosis. Study results and limitations: People with multiple sclerosis had a significantly lower normalized Chao1 diversity than controls did. Five TRBV segments appeared more often in patients than in controls, and TRBV5-6, TRBV5-1 and TRBV20-1 were among these.

The CDR3 has 15 amino acids. V dropped 3 bases and J dropped 2 bases, with 12 bases sitting between them. Per the germline V gene, CDR1 is MGHRA and CDR2 is YSYEKL. The TCR beta cDNA libraries contained unique molecular identifiers. The yield from roughly 1 to 10 million T cells was 500,000 or so cDNA molecules in total. TCRdb recomputed calls from the PCR reads with MiXCR, one row per CDR3 protein. The sample shows hundreds of thousands of distinct CDR3 sequences, around 47% of them seen only once. To note about this clonotype: Its specificity is unknown.

Sequencing was performed on blood. The chain links TRBV4-1 to TRBJ2-3; weak D call: TRBD2 (6 bases). The receptor's source is a girl between 5 and 17 years old with multiple sclerosis. This CDR3 is CASSQAGLATDTQYF. CDR3 bases: TGCGCCAGCAGCCAGGCGGGGCTAGCCACAGATACGCAGTATTTT.